This T cell receptor (beta chain) was captured by sequencing in a study of CD8 T cells in Susac syndrome. Trimming took off 2 bases at V and 6 bases at J, with 14 bases between the two ends. This CDR3 spans 14 amino acids. Reverse transcription of about 0.5 to 1 ug RNA used random hexamers. TCRdb used MiXCR to reprocess the immunoSEQ multiplex PCR reads, holding one entry per CDR3 protein. Of a few hundred thousand distinct CDR3 sequences detected, just over 90% appear once; the ten largest clones hold 0.06% to 0.08%. Study-wide points: The study admitted that it had a relatively small number of individuals in its TCR sequencing and HLA analysis.

A word on this clonotype: Its specificity is not known.

The T cells that were sequenced for TCR beta were CD8+ and CD4+ cells from blood. The multiple sclerosis control group was made up of treatment-naive patients with stable or active relapsing-remitting disease. Sequenced: CD4+ T cells from PBMCs. The V and J genes are TRBV12-3 or TRBV12-4 and TRBJ2-7; D uncertain. The sequence was collected from a human donor with multiple sclerosis. The CDR3 region is CASSLSPLVGEQYF. Here the CDR3 DNA reads TGTGCCAGCAGTTTATCGCCGCTCGTCGGCGAGCAGTACTTC.